These 26 T cell receptor beta chains came from one sample sequenced in a study of T cells in Graves' hyperthyroidism and ophthalmopathy. Amplified TCR beta CDR3 regions came from RNA transcripts. With the HTBI primer set, the TCR CDR3 went through a first round of RT-PCR. TCRdb reprocessed the multiplex PCR reads with MiXCR, giving one entry per CDR3 protein. The profile shows a few hundred thousand distinct CDR3 sequences, roughly 15% of them singletons. Sequencing was carried out using blood. These receptors originate from a woman in her twenties or thirties with Graves' ophthalmopathy.

This clonotype has at least ten counts. The chain links TRBV7-9 to TRBJ2-7, with D possibly being TRBD2 (6 bases). Trimming stripped 8 bases from V and 4 bases from J, with 18 bases between. From germline, CDR1 is SEHNR and CDR2 FQNEAQ (reference sequence). This CDR3 has 14 amino acids. The CDR3 reads CASALSFGGYEQYF. The CDR3 coding sequence is TGTGCCAGCGCCTTAAGTTTTGGAGGGTACGAGCAGTACTTC. The variable domain in full, with the rest retrieved from reference TRBV7-9 and TRBJ2-7, is DTGVSQNPRHKITKRGQNVTFRCDPISEHNRLYWYRQTLGQGPEFLTYFQNEAQLEKSRLLSDRFSAERPKGSFSTLEIQRTEQGDSAMYLCASALSFGGYEQYFGPGTRLTVT.

This clonotype has at least ten counts. V is TRBV7-2 and J is TRBJ2-4, with D perhaps matching TRBD2 (5 bases). CDR1 SGHTA and CDR2 FQGNSA come from the germline V gene. The ends were cut back, 5 bases at V and 12 bases at J, with 17 bases in the middle. The CDR3 is made up of 13 amino acids. As DNA, the CDR3 is TGTGCCAGCAGCCTGACCGCGGGTGAACATCAGTACTTC. This encodes CASSLTAGEHQYF.

This clonotype showed up many times. The genes are TRBV7-2 and TRBJ2-7; possibly TRBD2 for D (5 bases). CDR1 SGHTA and CDR2 FQGNSA come from the germline V gene. Trimming shortened V by 1 base and J by 2 bases, and 12 bases separated the two germline ends. There are 15 residues in the CDR3. Here the CDR3 DNA reads TGTGCCAGCAGCTTAGGAGGGTACCCCACCTACGAGCAGTACTTC. It specifies CASSLGGYPTYEQYF.

The CDR3 spells CAISGLKGEQFF. As DNA, the CDR3 is TGTGCCATCTCGGGACTAAAGGGTGAGCAGTTCTTC. V gene TRBV6-2 or TRBV6-3 combines with J gene TRBJ2-1, with 7 nucleotides matching TRBD2. Per germline, CDR1 MNHEY and CDR2 SVGEGT. The CDR3 runs 12 residues. V lost 10 bases, J lost 9 bases, and 9 bases stayed unmatched.

This clonotype was seen more than once but under ten times. The rearrangement joins TRBV6-1 to TRBJ2-2; D is unresolved. V was trimmed by 6 bases and J by 6 bases, leaving 11 bases between them. The CDR3 covers 13 residues. Germline lookup yields CDR1 MNHNS and CDR2 SASEGT. The CDR3 reads CASRTQFPGELFF. CDR3 coding DNA: TGTGCCAGCAGAACCCAGTTCCCCGGGGAGCTGTTTTTT.

The rearrangement links TRBV7-2 to TRBJ2-1; the D is unclear. V was clipped by 5 bases and J by 1 base, with 6 bases between them. The CDR3 consists of 13 residues. Germline V gene lookup returns CDR1 SGHTA and CDR2 FQGNSA. CDR3 amino acids: CASSMESYNEQFF. As DNA, the CDR3 is TGTGCCAGCAGCATGGAGTCCTACAATGAGCAGTTCTTC.

This clonotype has ten or more counts. CDR3 loop: CASSWQGASYEQYF. The CDR3, as DNA: TGTGCCAGCAGCTGGCAGGGCGCCTCCTACGAGCAGTACTTC. The chain links TRBV28 to TRBJ2-7; maybe TRBD1 (5 bases). The CDR3 is 14 residues long. Trimming pared 6 bases from V and 0 bases from J, leaving 12 bases between. CDR1 and CDR2 (germline): MDHEN, SYDVKM.

This clonotype was seen at least ten times. This chain links TRBV3-1 with TRBJ1-1; the D is unclear. Trimming removed 5 bases from V and 4 bases from J, with 17 bases in between. CDR1 is LGHDT, CDR2 YNNKEL, per germline (reference sequence). CDR3 size: 15 residues. CDR3 in DNA: TGTGCCAGCAGCTACGGAAGCTTCAGGCTCACTGAAGCTTTCTTT. Translated: CASSYGSFRLTEAFF.

This chain uses TRBV19 with TRBJ2-2; 9 nucleotides align to TRBD2. Germline V lookup: CDR1 LNHDA, CDR2 SQIVND (reference sequence). The V segment lost 1 base and the J segment 1 base; nucleotides outside the gene matches: 1. The CDR3 has 16 residues. CDR3 DNA sequence: TGTGCCAGTAGTATAGTACTAGCGGGGAACACCGGGGAGCTGTTTTTT. It is translated as CASSIVLAGNTGELFF.

V is TRBV27 and J is TRBJ2-3, with D perhaps matching TRBD2 (6 bases). This CDR3 spans 13 amino acids. Trimming shortened V by 6 bases and J by 5 bases, and 12 bases separated the two germline ends. Per germline, CDR1 MNHEY and CDR2 SMNVEV (reference sequence). The CDR3 DNA sequence: TGTGCCAGCAGAAGCGGGTCGATAGATACGCAGTATTTT. This sequence encodes CASRSGSIDTQYF.

The CDR3 DNA is TGTGCCAGCAGTTATGGGACAAGGGGGCAGCCCCAGCATTTT. It translates to CASSYGTRGQPQHF. J is TRBJ1-5 and V is TRBV6-5; D perhaps matches TRBD1 (6 bases). V gave up 3 bases and J gave up 7 bases, with 13 bases separating them. This CDR3 contains 14 residues. The germline gives CDR1 MNHEY, CDR2 SVGAGI.

This clonotype was counted ten times or more. The chain uses TRBV27 and TRBJ1-1; TRBD1 agrees at 8 bases. The CDR3 loop spans 15 amino acids. The germline V gene has CDR1 MNHEY and CDR2 SMNVEV (reference sequence). J gave up 3 bases and V 3 bases, and 6 bases lay outside the gene matches. In DNA form, the CDR3 reads TGTGCCAGCAGTTTCAGGACAGGGTGGGACACTGAAGCTTTCTTT. This gives the protein CASSFRTGWDTEAFF.

In its sample, this clonotype was seen a few times. This chain links TRBV20-1 with TRBJ1-3; 8 nucleotides align to TRBD1. Germline CDR1 DFQATT, CDR2 SNEGSKA (reference sequence). The CDR3 runs 15 residues. Trimming at V came to 0 bases and at J to 4 bases, leaving 5 bases not matched to a gene. In DNA form, the CDR3 reads TGCAGTGCTAGAGAGACAGGGGATTCAGGAAACACCATATATTTT. Amino acids: CSARETGDSGNTIYF.

This clonotype was counted many times. The rearrangement links TRBV12-3 or TRBV12-4 to TRBJ1-1; a possible D gene is TRBD1 (6 bases). Trimming pared 5 bases from V and 6 bases from J, leaving 13 bases between. CDR3 length equals 13 residues. The CDR3 nucleotides are TGTGCCAGCAGTATACAGGGAGGCGCTGAAGCTTTCTTT. This gives the protein CASSIQGGAEAFF.

This clonotype was recorded many times. The chain joins TRBV7-9 to TRBJ2-5; weak D call: TRBD1 (5 bases). The CDR3 totals 16 residues. Germline CDR1 SEHNR, CDR2 FQNEAQ (reference sequence). The V gene lost 5 bases and the J gene lost 1 base, with 17 bases spanning the gap. The chain's CDR3 is CASSGIIGDSQETQYF. CDR3 coding DNA: TGTGCCAGCAGCGGCATTATAGGAGACAGCCAAGAGACCCAGTACTTC.

This clonotype was counted at least ten times. This chain connects TRBV7-9 to TRBJ1-1; D remains ambiguous. Trimming took off 5 bases at V and 6 bases at J, with 19 bases between the two ends. This CDR3 is 15 amino acids long. Looked up from germline, CDR1 is SEHNR and CDR2 is FQNEAQ (reference sequence). The CDR3 DNA sequence: TGTGCCAGCAGCGCCTGGGCTGACGGAAGCCCTGAAGCTTTCTTT. Translation: CASSAWADGSPEAFF.

There are a few counts of this clonotype. The chain is built from TRBV7-2 and TRBJ1-3; D gene ambiguous. CDR3 length equals 15 residues. Germline V gene lookup returns CDR1 SGHTA and CDR2 FQGNSA. The V and J ends lost 5 bases and 4 bases respectively, with 15 bases between them. CDR3 in DNA: TGTGCCAGCAGCCTATCCTTATTGGGCGGAAACACCATATATTTT. Protein: CASSLSLLGGNTIYF.

This chain uses TRBV18 with TRBJ2-3, with 7 bases that match TRBD2. This CDR3 comprises 16 residues. Germline-derived CDR1 and CDR2 are KGHSH and LQKENI. J was trimmed by 2 bases and V by 1 base; bases with no gene match: 6. This CDR3 is CASSPRPGGPTDTQYF. The CDR3 coding sequence is TGTGCCAGCTCACCACGACCGGGGGGTCCCACAGATACGCAGTATTTT.

The chain links TRBV4-1 to TRBJ2-7, with D possibly matching TRBD2 (5 bases). V was pared by 1 base and J by 2 bases, with 12 bases between. This CDR3 contains 15 residues. The V gene's germline CDR1 is MGHRA and CDR2 YSYEKL. This chain's CDR3 is CASSQASSGPYEQYF. CDR3 DNA: TGCGCCAGCAGCCAAGCTAGCTCTGGGCCCTACGAGCAGTACTTC.

This clonotype was seen ten or more times. The chain joins TRBV7-6 to TRBJ2-5; perhaps TRBD1 as D (5 bases). Germline V lookup: CDR1 SGHVS, CDR2 FNYEAQ. This CDR3 is built from 13 residues. Trimming cost V 4 bases and J 5 bases, with 11 bases left between them. The CDR3 nucleotides are TGTGCCAGCAGCTCAATCCAGGGTGAGACCCAGTACTTC. This encodes CASSSIQGETQYF.

This clonotype was observed a few times. V gene TRBV10-3 combines with J gene TRBJ2-2; 10 positions agree with TRBD2. Losses at the gene ends were 4 bases for V and 4 bases for J; bases not matched to a gene: 0. The CDR3 loop spans 14 amino acids. CDR1 is ENHRY, CDR2 SYGVKD, per germline. The DNA for the CDR3 is TGTGCCATCAGTGGGACTAGCGGCACCGGGGAGCTGTTTTTT. Encoded protein: CAISGTSGTGELFF.

This clonotype was seen at least ten times. The rearrangement links TRBV30 to TRBJ2-7; tentative D call: TRBD2 (5 bases). The CDR3 spans 14 residues. Trimming took 5 bases from V and 3 from J, leaving 17 bases between them. Germline V gives CDR1 GTSNPN, CDR2 SVGIG (reference sequence). The CDR3 reads CAWWSRGSNYEQYF. The CDR3 DNA reads TGTGCCTGGTGGTCGAGAGGGAGTAACTACGAGCAGTACTTC.

This clonotype was detected ten times or more. The chain combines TRBV28 with TRBJ1-1; maybe TRBD1 (5 bases). The CDR3 sequence is 13 residues long. Trimming pared 8 bases from V and 2 bases from J, leaving 12 bases between. CDR1 and CDR2 (germline): MDHEN, SYDVKM. This CDR3 is CASVWDGNTEAFF. The CDR3 region has the DNA TGTGCCAGCGTCTGGGACGGTAACACTGAAGCTTTCTTT.

At least ten counts were recorded for this clonotype. The V and J genes are TRBV5-6 and TRBJ2-7; 7 bases match TRBD2. The V and J ends lost 0 bases and 12 bases, in that order; junction bases with no gene match: 9. The CDR3 is 13 amino acids. The germline CDR1 and CDR2 sequences are SGHDT and YYEEEE. The CDR3 region has the DNA TGTGCCAGCAGCTTGGACGGGACTAAGTATGGGTACTTC. This sequence encodes CASSLDGTKYGYF. The full variable domain, in which reference TRBV5-6 and TRBJ2-7 provide the parts outside the CDR3, is DAGVTQSPTHLIKTRGQQVTLRCSPKSGHDTVSWYQQALGQGPQFIFQYYEEEERQRGNFPDRFSGHQFPNYSSELNVNALLLGDSALYLCASSLDGTKYGYFGPGTRLTVT.

This clonotype was picked up many times. This rearrangement joins TRBV11-2 to TRBJ2-1, with 8 bases matching TRBD2. CDR3 length: 15 residues. J gave up 9 bases and V 1 base, and 8 bases lay outside the gene matches. Looked up from germline, CDR1 is SGHAT and CDR2 is FQNNGV. The CDR3 DNA follows: TGTGCCAGCAGCTTAGGGGCTAGCGGGTACGGTGAGCAGTTCTTC. This sequence encodes CASSLGASGYGEQFF.

The genes are TRBV7-9 and TRBJ2-1, with D uncertain. CDR1 SEHNR and CDR2 FQNEAQ come from the germline V gene (reference sequence). Trimming took off 5 bases at V and 10 bases at J, with 12 bases between the two ends. CDR3 length: 12 residues. The CDR3 nucleotides read TGTGCCAGCAGCCCCGCAAGTCCGGAGCAGTTCTTC. Amino acids: CASSPASPEQFF.